The 21 T cell receptor beta chains below all came from one sample that was sequenced in a study of blood T cell repertoires in COVID-19. Clones were sequenced by immunoSEQ multiplex PCR, and TCRdb holds only the in-frame ones, with some missing. The sample gives some 400,000 clones, about nine tenths of which show up once; about 1.7% is in the top ten. Sequenced: PBMCs or T cells enriched from blood (not recorded which). These receptors were collected from a woman in her 30s who had recovered from COVID-19.

This chain's CDR3 is CASSPRGISGPSAYNEQFF. DNA for the CDR3: TGTGCCAGTAGCCCCCGGGGGATTAGCGGCCCAAGTGCCTACAATGAGCAGTTCTTC. This chain links TRBV19 with TRBJ2-1, with a possible D match to TRBD2 (6 bases). Germline CDR1 is LNHDA and CDR2 is SQIVND (reference sequence). V shed 6 bases and J shed 2 bases, with 26 bases lying between them. This CDR3 has 19 residues.

This clone was seen just once. V and J are TRBV5-1 and TRBJ2-7, with 9 bases matching TRBD1. V was pared by 2 bases and J by 4 bases, with 4 bases of the junction left unmatched. This CDR3 comprises 14 residues. Germline values: CDR1 SGHRS, CDR2 YFSETQ. The CDR3 region is CASSLTGGTYEQYF. The DNA for the CDR3 is TGCGCCAGCAGCTTAACAGGGGGCACGTACGAGCAGTACTTC.

This chain uses TRBV6-2 or TRBV6-3 with TRBJ1-1, with unresolved D. The germline V and J ends were trimmed by 2 bases and 1 base, with 8 bases remaining between them. The CDR3 is made up of 14 amino acids. Germline V gives CDR1 MNHEY, CDR2 SVGEGT. The CDR3 here is CASSYGTANTEAFF. CDR3 bases: TGTGCCAGCAGTTACGGTACAGCGAACACTGAAGCTTTCTTT.

The V gene is TRBV5-1, the J gene TRBJ1-4; 7 nucleotides agree with TRBD1. CDR3 length: 16 amino acids. Losses at the gene ends were 0 bases for V and 7 bases for J; bases not matched to a gene: 9. Looked up from germline, CDR1 is SGHRS and CDR2 is YFSETQ. The CDR3 here is CASSLGRQGIGEKLFF. The CDR3 DNA follows: TGCGCCAGCAGCTTGGGCCGACAGGGCATAGGTGAAAAACTGTTTTTT. The variable domain in full, with the rest retrieved from reference TRBV5-1 and TRBJ1-4, is KAGVTQTPRYLIKTRGQQVTLSCSPISGHRSVSWYQQTPGQGLQFLFEYFSETQRNKGNFPGRFSGRQFSNSRSEMNVSTLELGDSALYLCASSLGRQGIGEKLFFGSGTQLSVL.

The V call is TRBV7-6, the J call TRBJ1-5; a weak D match, TRBD1 (5 bases). Germline-derived CDR1 and CDR2 are SGHVS and FNYEAQ. The CDR3 covers 16 residues. The germline V and J ends were trimmed by 3 bases and 1 base, with 13 bases remaining between them. CDR3 sequence (DNA): TGTGCCAGCAGCTTCGGGGGTCCTGGGAGCAATCAGCCCCAGCATTTT. It codes for CASSFGGPGSNQPQHF.

The chain couples TRBV2 to TRBJ2-1; no definite D call. This CDR3 comprises 14 residues. Germline-derived CDR1 and CDR2 are SNHLY and FYNNEI. V was shortened by 6 bases and J by 0 bases, with 9 bases between the two germline ends. The CDR3 nucleotides read TGTGCCAGCAGGCAGGCCAGCTCCTACAATGAGCAGTTCTTC. Protein product: CASRQASSYNEQFF.

V is TRBV30 and J is TRBJ2-7; the match to TRBD1 covers 12 bases. The germline CDR1 and CDR2 sequences are GTSNPN and SVGIG (reference sequence). Trimming at V came to 2 bases and at J to 7 bases, leaving 9 bases not matched to a gene. The CDR3 spans 15 residues. The CDR3 protein is CAWSQGGQGAGEQYF. CDR3 DNA: TGTGCCTGGAGTCAGGGGGGACAGGGGGCCGGGGAGCAGTACTTC.

The chain employs TRBV5-4 and TRBJ1-6; the D is unclear. The CDR3 sequence is 14 residues long. With 2 bases removed from V and 7 bases from J, the gap between germline ends came to 10 bases. The V gene's germline CDR1 is SGHNT and CDR2 YYREEE (reference sequence). The CDR3 DNA is TGTGCCAGCAGCTTTGGAGGCCTCAATTCACCCCTCCACTTT. Translated, it gives CASSFGGLNSPLHF.

This clone was found a few times. The chain joins TRBV4-2 to TRBJ2-7; D may be TRBD2 (5 bases). V shed 0 bases and J shed 3 bases, with 12 bases lying between them. Germline-derived CDR1 and CDR2 are LGHNA and YNFKEQ. The CDR3 has 15 residues. The CDR3 DNA reads TGTGCCAGCAGCCAAGACTACCGGGGTATCTACGAGCAGTACTTC. This codes for CASSQDYRGIYEQYF.

In its sample, this clone was seen once. The chain couples TRBV20-1 to TRBJ1-4; tentatively, D is TRBD1 (6 bases). Germline V gene sequence: CDR1 DFQATT, CDR2 SNEGSKA (reference sequence). V lost 6 bases and J lost 7, with 15 bases in between. There are 13 residues in the CDR3. CDR3 protein: CSASYRDTEKLFF. DNA of the CDR3: TGCAGTGCGAGTTACCGGGACACTGAAAAACTGTTTTTT.

The chain uses TRBV5-1 and TRBJ1-2, with 9 bases that match TRBD1. The CDR3 has 14 residues. In germline, CDR1 is SGHRS, CDR2 YFSETQ. With 3 bases clipped from V and 5 bases from J, the junction kept 5 bases outside the gene matches. CDR3 loop: CASSSGTGSYGYTF. The CDR3 coding sequence is TGCGCCAGCAGCTCTGGGACAGGGAGTTATGGCTACACCTTC.

CDR3 nucleotides: TGTGCCAGCAGCCAACATCCGGGACAGGGGGTTTATGGCTACACCTTC. This gives the protein CASSQHPGQGVYGYTF. The V gene is TRBV4-2, the J gene TRBJ1-2; 11 nucleotides line up with TRBD1. After removal of 2 bases from V and 5 bases from J, the junction contained 7 bases not matched to a gene. This CDR3 has 16 amino acids. Looked up from germline, CDR1 is LGHNA and CDR2 is YNFKEQ.

V usage is TRBV6-4 and J usage is TRBJ2-3, with 10 bases aligning to TRBD1. The V gene end was trimmed by 7 bases and the J gene end by 3 bases; junction bases not matched to a gene: 10. This CDR3 is 16 amino acids long. Germline V lookup: CDR1 MRHNA, CDR2 SNTAGT. CDR3 sequence (DNA): TGTGCCAGCACCAAACATCCGGGACAGGGGACAGATACGCAGTATTTT. This gives the protein CASTKHPGQGTDTQYF.

This clone turned up a few times. J is TRBJ2-7 and V is TRBV3-1 (or the pseudogene TRBV3-2); 8 nucleotides align to TRBD1. CDR3 length equals 13 residues. Trimming took 7 bases from V and 6 from J; bases not matched to a gene: 8. The germline V gene encodes CDR1 LGHDT and CDR2 YNNKEL (reference sequence). CDR3 in amino acids: CASIDRGGSEQYF. The CDR3 DNA reads as TGTGCCAGCATCGACAGGGGAGGTAGCGAGCAGTACTTC.

The chain couples TRBV27 to TRBJ1-2, with D possibly being TRBD1 (5 bases). Per germline, CDR1 MNHEY and CDR2 SMNVEV (reference sequence). Between the trimmed V and J ends, which lost 0 bases and 0 bases, there was a span of 14 bases. This CDR3 is 17 amino acids long. CDR3 DNA sequence: TGTGCCAGCAGTTTATCTATAACAGGCCCAGCTAACTATGGCTACACCTTC. Protein product: CASSLSITGPANYGYTF.

The V gene is TRBV30, the J gene TRBJ1-5; no clear D. V was clipped by 2 bases and J by 5 bases, with 10 bases between them. This CDR3 region has 13 residues. CDR1 GTSNPN and CDR2 SVGIG come from the germline V gene (reference sequence). The CDR3 sequence is CAWSNSLDQPQHF. The CDR3 DNA sequence: TGTGCCTGGAGTAATAGCCTCGATCAGCCCCAGCATTTT.

The chain joins TRBV28 to TRBJ2-7; TRBD1 agrees at 8 bases. This CDR3 contains 16 residues. Germline V gives CDR1 MDHEN, CDR2 SYDVKM. The V segment lost 2 bases and the J segment 4 bases; nucleotides outside the gene matches: 10. CDR3 nucleotides: TGTGCCAGCAGTTTACCAACGGGCCACAGGGGGTACGAGCAGTACTTC. Translating gives CASSLPTGHRGYEQYF.

A few counts support this clone. The chain recombines TRBV4-1 with TRBJ1-5; tentatively, D is TRBD1 (6 bases). Germline V gene sequence: CDR1 MGHRA, CDR2 YSYEKL. V lost 2 bases and J lost 0, with 11 bases in between. CDR3 length: 16 residues. CDR3: CASSQTDSNSNQPQHF. The CDR3 region has the DNA TGCGCCAGCAGCCAAACGGACAGTAATAGCAATCAGCCCCAGCATTTT.

This sequence joins TRBV4-1 and TRBJ1-5, with 8 bases fitting TRBD1. Germline CDR1 is MGHRA and CDR2 is YSYEKL. CDR3 length: 13 amino acids. The V segment lost 3 bases and the J segment 11 bases; nucleotides outside the gene matches: 6. The CDR3 DNA follows: TGCGCCAGCAGCCACCCAGGGGGCCCATCCCAGCATTTT. It yields the protein CASSHPGGPSQHF.

V gene TRBV3-1 (or the pseudogene TRBV3-2) combines with J gene TRBJ2-1; 10 bases are shared with TRBD2. The germline V gene encodes CDR1 LGHDT and CDR2 YNNKEL (reference sequence). V was pared by 1 base and J by 5 bases, with 5 bases of the junction left unmatched. The CDR3 loop spans 16 amino acids. The CDR3 is CASSQGAGGSHNEQFF. For the CDR3, the DNA is TGTGCCAGCAGCCAAGGAGCGGGAGGGTCCCACAATGAGCAGTTCTTC.

The rearrangement uses TRBV11-3 and TRBJ2-5, with 7 bases aligning to TRBD2. Germline-derived CDR1 and CDR2 are SGHNT and YENEEA. V lost 5 bases to trimming and J lost 5 bases; unmatched junction nucleotides: 11. CDR3 size: 15 residues. For the CDR3, the DNA is TGTGCCAGCAGCGAAGGAGCGGGGTACCGGGAGACCCAGTACTTC. This gives the protein CASSEGAGYRETQYF.